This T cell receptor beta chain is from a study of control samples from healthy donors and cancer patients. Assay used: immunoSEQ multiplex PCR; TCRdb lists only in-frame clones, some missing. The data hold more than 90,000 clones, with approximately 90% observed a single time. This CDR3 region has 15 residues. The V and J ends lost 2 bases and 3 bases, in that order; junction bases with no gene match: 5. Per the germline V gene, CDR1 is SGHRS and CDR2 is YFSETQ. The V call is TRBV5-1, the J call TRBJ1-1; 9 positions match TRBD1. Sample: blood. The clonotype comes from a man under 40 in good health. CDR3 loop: CASSFKQGADTEAFF. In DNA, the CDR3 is TGCGCCAGCAGCTTTAAACAGGGGGCGGACACTGAAGCTTTCTTT. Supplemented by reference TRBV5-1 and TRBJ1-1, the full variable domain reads KAGVTQTPRYLIKTRGQQVTLSCSPISGHRSVSWYQQTPGQGLQFLFEYFSETQRNKGNFPGRFSGRQFSNSRSEMNVSTLELGDSALYLCASSFKQGADTEAFFGQGTRLTVV.